Included here is one T cell receptor (beta chain) sequence, with context. Profiling relied on immunoSEQ multiplex PCR, and the TCRdb table lists in-frame clones only, not all of them. The sample has roughly 250,000 clones; about 85% are singletons. The sample originates from a study of blood T cell repertoires in COVID-19. About the study: Samples taken during acute and convalescent COVID-19 were collected in the United States, Italy and Spain.

Germline values: CDR1 MNHEY, CDR2 SVGEGT. Trimming stripped 2 bases from V and 2 bases from J, with 9 bases between. This CDR3 is built from 15 residues. This receptor was obtained from a man aged 55 to 70 who had recovered from COVID-19. This sequence joins TRBV6-2 or TRBV6-3 and TRBJ1-4; no clear D. Material for sequencing was peripheral blood. Here the CDR3 reads CASSYSRLTNEKLFF. CDR3 in DNA: TGTGCCAGCAGTTACAGCAGGTTGACTAATGAAAAACTGTTTTTT.